This is a list of T cell receptor beta chains from one sample in a study of T cells after posttransplantation cyclophosphamide. Clones were sequenced by immunoSEQ multiplex PCR, and TCRdb holds only the in-frame ones, with some missing. The profile shows under 20,000 clones, roughly 83% of them singletons. The sequenced sample was memory CD4+ T cells sorted from blood. The receptors were sampled from a young man in good health and a related stem cell transplant donor. The CDR3 runs from the conserved cysteine through the conserved F or W. D genes are given only for firm matches. Only part of the rows carry a size: once, few, many, or a class if the clone is expanded.

j_gene,d_gene,abundance,v_gene,CDR3nt,CDR3aa
TRBJ2-5,NA,once,TRBV9,TGTGCCAGCAGCCAACAGGGTGGGCGCGGGACCCAGTACTTC,CASSQQGGRGTQYF
TRBJ2-6,TRBD1,NA,TRBV19,TGTGCCAGTAAGGTGGCAGGACAGGGCACCTCTGGGGCCAACGTCCTGACTTTC,CASKVAGQGTSGANVLTF
TRBJ1-4,NA,NA,TRBV19,TGTGCCAGTAGTCCTGGCCCCGTCCGCACTAATGAAAAACTGTTTTTT,CASSPGPVRTNEKLFF
TRBJ2-7,TRBD1,NA,TRBV6-1,TGTGCCAGCAGTGACGGGACAGGGGGATACGAGCAGTACTTC,CASSDGTGGYEQYF
TRBJ1-4,TRBD1,NA,TRBV29-1,TGCAGCGTAGGGGACAGGCCGAATGAAAAACTGTTTTTT,CSVGDRPNEKLFF
TRBJ1-5,TRBD1,NA,TRBV19,TGTGCCAGTAGTATTCTCGGGACAGGGGGCCCGAGGATAGGTCAGCCCCAGCATTTT,CASSILGTGGPRIGQPQHF
TRBJ2-5,TRBD2,NA,TRBV6-1,TGTGCCAGCAGTGTCGGAGCGGGGGGCCAAGAGACCCAGTACTTC,CASSVGAGGQETQYF
TRBJ2-2,NA,NA,TRBV18,TGTGCCAGCTCACCACCAGGGCAGGGGAGCACCGGGGAGCTGTTTTTT,CASSPPGQGSTGELFF
TRBJ2-3,NA,NA,TRBV6-1,TGTGCCAGCAGTGACCAGCTAGACACAGATACGCAGTATTTT,CASSDQLDTDTQYF
TRBJ2-3,TRBD1,NA,TRBV5-1,TGCGCCAGCAGCTTGGGGGACAGGGGGACCACAGATACGCAGTATTTT,CASSLGDRGTTDTQYF
TRBJ2-2,TRBD2,few,TRBV7-3,TGTGCCAGCAGCTTAATTGGCGGGGGGGCTCGGACCGGGGAGCTGTTTTTT,CASSLIGGGARTGELFF
TRBJ2-7,NA,once,TRBV9,TGTGCCAGCAGCGTAGGGGCAGGAAGGTACGAGCAGTACTTC,CASSVGAGRYEQYF
TRBJ2-7,TRBD1,once,TRBV5-1,TGCGCCAGCAGCTTGGAGGGGACAGGGATGGGCTACGAGCAGTACTTC,CASSLEGTGMGYEQYF
TRBJ1-2,TRBD1,NA,TRBV18,TGTGCCAGCTCACCCGGGACAGAAGGCTACACCTTC,CASSPGTEGYTF
TRBJ2-1,TRBD2,NA,TRBV6-6,TGTGCCAGCAGACCGGGGGGGCGGGGGCCTTACAATGAGCAGTTCTTC,CASRPGGRGPYNEQFF
TRBJ1-4,NA,NA,TRBV5-1,TGCGCCAGCAGTATTGGGACTCGGAATGAAAAACTGTTTTTT,CASSIGTRNEKLFF
TRBJ1-2,NA,once,TRBV5-1,TGCGCCAGCAGCTCCCCGCTAAATCCTGGCTACACCTTC,CASSSPLNPGYTF
TRBJ2-2,TRBD1,NA,TRBV10-3,TGTGCCATCGCGGCTGGGACAGCTTCGAACACCGGGGAGCTGTTTTTT,CAIAAGTASNTGELFF
TRBJ2-2,TRBD2,once,TRBV2,TGTGCCAGCAGTGAATGGGGACTAGCGGGGGGGGTCGCCGGGGAGCTGTTTTTT,CASSEWGLAGGVAGELFF
TRBJ1-5,TRBD1,NA,TRBV4-3,TGCGCCAGCAGCCAAGGGTGGGTGGACAGGGCGATATCCACGAGCAATCAGCCCCAGCATTTT,CASSQGWVDRAISTSNQPQHF
TRBJ2-2,NA,NA,TRBV7-2,TGTGCCAGCAGCCGGGACACCGGGGAGCTGTTTTTT,CASSRDTGELFF
TRBJ1-1,TRBD1,NA,TRBV5-6,TGTGCCAGCAGCTTGGATACAGGGGAAAAAGCTTTCTTT,CASSLDTGEKAFF
TRBJ1-1,NA,once,TRBV6-9,TGTGCCAGCAGACCTGGCATCATGAACACTGAAGCTTTCTTT,CASRPGIMNTEAFF
TRBJ1-4,TRBD1,NA,TRBV4-3,TGCGCCAGCAGCCCCTTAGGGGCAGGGGGAAATGAAAAACTGTTTTTT,CASSPLGAGGNEKLFF
TRBJ2-1,TRBD2,NA,TRBV7-9,TGTGCCAGCATCTCCAAGCGGGGACGCTCCTACAATGAGCAGTTCTTC,CASISKRGRSYNEQFF
TRBJ2-1,TRBD2,NA,TRBV4-2,TGTGCCAGCAGCCAAGATTTTCTAGCGGGTGGCGAGCAGTTCTTC,CASSQDFLAGGEQFF
TRBJ2-5,TRBD2,NA,TRBV7-8,TGTGCCAGCAGCCCAACCGGGACTAGCATTGAGACCCAGTACTTC,CASSPTGTSIETQYF
TRBJ2-5,NA,NA,TRBV6-1,TGTGCCAGCAGTGAAGCGAAACTTTGGGAGACCCAGTACTTC,CASSEAKLWETQYF
TRBJ2-7,TRBD1,once,TRBV9,TGTGCCAGCAGCCCTGGGACAGGGTCAAGCTACGAGCAGTACTTC,CASSPGTGSSYEQYF
TRBJ1-5,NA,once,TRBV9,TGTGCCAGCAGCGCGACAGGCTATAGCAATCAGCCCCAGCATTTT,CASSATGYSNQPQHF
TRBJ1-5,NA,NA,TRBV28,TGTGCCAGCAGTTTATCAGGGGTGGGCCAGCCCCAGCATTTT,CASSLSGVGQPQHF
TRBJ1-4,NA,few,TRBV21-1,TGTGCCAGCAGCACCCGTTTCGACGACAAGGCCAGGGGTAGTATTCCGTCTAATGAAAAACTGTTTTTT,CASSTRFDDKARGSIPSNEKLFF
TRBJ1-2,NA,NA,TRBV27,TGTGCCAGCAGTTTATTTCCGGCCGAGCGGGATGGCTACACCTTC,CASSLFPAERDGYTF
TRBJ1-1,NA,once,TRBV28,TGTGCCAGCAGTTTTTCTACAGGGTTCACTGAAGCTTTCTTT,CASSFSTGFTEAFF
TRBJ2-1,NA,NA,TRBV9,TGTGCCAGCAGCCTCCCTAGGGGTGGAAGCGGGCGATACAATGAGCAGTTCTTC,CASSLPRGGSGRYNEQFF
TRBJ1-1,TRBD1,few,TRBV19,TGTGCCAGTAGTATGGACAGGGGGGACACTGAAGCTTTCTTT,CASSMDRGDTEAFF
TRBJ1-2,NA,NA,TRBV5-1,TGCGCCAGCAGTCCCTCGGGGGGCCCGATCCGTGGCTACACCTTC,CASSPSGGPIRGYTF
TRBJ2-7,NA,few,TRBV2,TGTGCCAGCGGCAAAAGGGACTCGGCCCTATGGGAGCAGTACTTC,CASGKRDSALWEQYF
TRBJ2-3,TRBD2,NA,TRBV13,TGTGCCAACAGCTCCCCCCCTAGCGGGTCAGATACGCAGTATTTT,CANSSPPSGSDTQYF
TRBJ1-6,TRBD1,NA,TRBV7-9,TGTGCCAGCAGCTCATCGGGACAGGTTCGATGGAGTTCACCCCTCCACTTT,CASSSSGQVRWSSPLHF
TRBJ1-2,TRBD1,NA,TRBV2,TGTGCCAGCGGACCGGGACAGGGGATCTCAGGCTACACCTTC,CASGPGQGISGYTF
TRBJ2-3,NA,NA,TRBV7-2,TGTGCCAGCAGCTTCCCCTCCGGTACGCAGTATTTT,CASSFPSGTQYF